The 4 T cell receptor beta chains below were found in one sample sequenced in a study of T cells expressing NK-cell markers. TCRdb re-called the 5' RACE reads and shows each CDR3 protein once, DNA omitted. Reported are about 260,000 distinct CDR3 sequences; the ten largest clones contain around 0.37%. Sequencing used blood T cells: a sorted CD56 or NKG2C T cell subset, CD4+ or CD8+ T cells, or bulk PBMC T cells (not recorded which). Receptors originate from a man between 18 and 35 years old in good health.

The CDR3 reads CASSLAVPYEQFF. V gene TRBV5-1 combines with J gene TRBJ2-1. Germline lookup yields CDR1 SGHRS and CDR2 YFSETQ. The length of the CDR3 is 13 residues.

The rearrangement links TRBV20-1 to TRBJ1-1; TCRdb returns TRBD1, unconfirmable since there is no DNA. The V gene's germline CDR1 is DFQATT and CDR2 SNEGSKA (reference sequence). The CDR3 has 14 residues. The CDR3 reads CSARARGLSTEAFF.

The V and J genes are TRBV12-3 or TRBV12-4 and TRBJ2-2; the TCRdb D gene call, TRBD1, has no DNA to confirm it. The CDR3 has 17 amino acids. The CDR3 sequence: CASSLVTGQASTGELFF.

The V call is TRBV20-1, the J call TRBJ2-7; the D call from TCRdb, TRBD2, cannot be confirmed without DNA. The germline V gene has CDR1 DFQATT and CDR2 SNEGSKA (reference sequence). This CDR3 spans 13 amino acids. This chain's CDR3 is CSAKTSGRDEQYF.